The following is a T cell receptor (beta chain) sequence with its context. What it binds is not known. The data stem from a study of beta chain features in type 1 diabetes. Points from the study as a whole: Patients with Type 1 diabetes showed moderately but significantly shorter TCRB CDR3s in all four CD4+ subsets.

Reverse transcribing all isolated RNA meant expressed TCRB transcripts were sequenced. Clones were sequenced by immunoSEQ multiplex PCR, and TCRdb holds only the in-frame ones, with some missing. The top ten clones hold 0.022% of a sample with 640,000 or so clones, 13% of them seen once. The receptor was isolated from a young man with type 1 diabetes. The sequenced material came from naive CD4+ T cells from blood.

The CDR3 DNA follows: TGTGCCAGCAGACCCTGGTCGGGCACCGGGGAGCTGTTTTTT. Amino acids: CASRPWSGTGELFF. The chain is built from TRBV6-6 and TRBJ2-2; unclear D gene. Between the trimmed V and J ends, which lost 6 bases and 4 bases, there was a span of 12 bases. This CDR3 is built from 14 residues. Germline CDR1 and CDR2: MNHNY and SVGAGI (reference sequence).